Shown below are 20 T cell receptor beta chains from a single sample sequenced in a study of Ad26.COV2.S vaccination and SARS-CoV-2 variants. Clones were sequenced by immunoSEQ multiplex PCR, and TCRdb holds only the in-frame ones, with some missing. The sample lists fewer than 600,000 clones, about 88% occurring once. Treatment described: 15 to 20 received Ad26.COV2.S at low or high dose, single or two shots; roughly 5 received placebo; per-sample allocation not given. After the first vaccine or placebo injection, samples were drawn on day 63. Sequences were derived from peripheral blood, sampled in a trial of Ad26.COV2.S vaccine versus placebo. These receptors were obtained from a person aged 18-65 years who received the Ad26.COV2.S COVID-19 vaccine or a placebo.

On this clone: The sample carries other DNA sequences with the same CDR3. The chain carries TRBV12-3 or TRBV12-4 and TRBJ2-1; D unresolved. The CDR3 length is 11 residues. Trimming left V 6 bases short and J 7 bases short, with 7 bases between. CDR3 amino acids: CASSTYNEQFF. The CDR3 DNA is TGTGCCAGCAGCACATATAATGAGCAGTTCTTC.

The V call is TRBV18, the J call TRBJ1-6; 8 positions agree with TRBD1. Trimming cost V 5 bases and J 5 bases; bases outside gene matches: 5. The germline V gene encodes CDR1 KGHSH and CDR2 LQKENI. CDR3 length equals 15 residues. In DNA form, the CDR3 reads TGTGCCAGCTCAACCGGACAGGGCCATAATTCACCCCTCCACTTT. Protein: CASSTGQGHNSPLHF.

The chain carries TRBV6-2 or TRBV6-3 and TRBJ1-5, with TRBD1 as a possible D gene (5 bases). The CDR3 runs 15 residues. CDR1 and CDR2 from the germline V gene are MNHEY and SVGEGT. Deletions cut 5 bases from V and 0 bases from J, with 11 bases between. The CDR3 region is CASSPRASSNQPQHF. In DNA, the CDR3 is TGTGCCAGCAGTCCCAGGGCAAGTAGCAATCAGCCCCAGCATTTT.

Notes on this clone: The germline gene is not matched at one end of the junction; a read error may be the cause. The chain combines TRBV2 with TRBJ2-5; the D gene is possibly TRBD2 (5 bases). Germline values: CDR1 SNHLY, CDR2 FYNNEI. The CDR3 length is 13 residues. The DNA of the CDR3 is TGTGCCAGCAGGGAAGGGAGCCAAGAGACCCAGTACTTC. The encoded protein is CASREGSQETQYF.

The chain has TRBV14 and TRBJ1-2; weak D call: TRBD1 (5 bases). CDR1 and CDR2 (germline): SGHDN, FVKESK. V lost 1 base and J 1 base, leaving 13 bases between the germline ends. This CDR3 is 16 amino acids long. The CDR3 reads CASSQGGRGFNYGYTF. Written as DNA, the CDR3 is TGTGCCAGCAGCCAAGGAGGACGGGGCTTTAACTATGGCTACACCTTC. The full variable domain, in which reference TRBV14 and TRBJ1-2 provide the parts outside the CDR3, is EAGVTQFPSHSVIEKGQTVTLRCDPISGHDNLYWYRRVMGKEIKFLLHFVKESKQDESGMPNNRFLAERTGGTYSTLKVQPAELEDSGVYFCASSQGGRGFNYGYTFGSGTRLTVV.

CDR3 DNA: TGCAGCGTTGTACAGGGGGTGACTGGAAACACCATATATTTT. Translated: CSVVQGVTGNTIYF. The chain combines TRBV29-1 with TRBJ1-3; TRBD1 agrees at 8 bases. Germline loops: CDR1 SQVTM, CDR2 ANQGSEA. This CDR3 contains 14 residues. The junction had 4 bases not matched to a gene; V was cut back by 4 bases and J by 2 bases.

The chain is built from TRBV5-1 and TRBJ1-1; D is perhaps TRBD1 (5 bases). Between the trimmed V and J ends, which lost 5 bases and 5 bases, there was a span of 7 bases. Germline values: CDR1 SGHRS, CDR2 YFSETQ. The CDR3 is 11 amino acids. CDR3 bases: TGCGCCAGCAGTCGGGGGACTGAAGCTTTCTTT. Its protein product is CASSRGTEAFF.

The rearrangement links TRBV7-2 to TRBJ1-1, with 7 bases that match TRBD1. The germline CDR1 and CDR2 sequences are SGHTA and FQGNSA. CDR3 length: 13 amino acids. V dropped 5 bases and J dropped 4; count of bases not matched to a gene: 4. The CDR3 sequence: CASSRTGFTEAFF. The CDR3 nucleotides are TGTGCCAGCAGCCGGACAGGCTTCACTGAAGCTTTCTTT.

The chain combines TRBV7-8 with TRBJ2-7; no clear D. The CDR3 runs 13 residues. The V gene's germline CDR1 is SGHVS and CDR2 FQNEAQ. Trimming stripped 2 bases from V and 0 bases from J, with 5 bases between. The CDR3 is CASSLFGSYEQYF. DNA for the CDR3: TGTGCCAGCAGCTTATTCGGCTCCTACGAGCAGTACTTC.

The V call is TRBV10-1, the J call TRBJ2-5; no clear D gene. V shed 4 bases and J shed 1 base, with 7 bases lying between them. The CDR3 has 13 amino acids. Germline values: CDR1 WNHNN, CDR2 SYGVQD (reference sequence). The CDR3 spells CASSATAQETQYF. Written as DNA, the CDR3 is TGCGCCAGCAGTGCAACAGCCCAAGAGACCCAGTACTTC.

V and J are TRBV3-1 (or the pseudogene TRBV3-2) and TRBJ2-5; D not certain. This CDR3 contains 15 residues. Trimming stripped 2 bases from V and 5 bases from J, with 15 bases between. Per the germline V gene, CDR1 is LGHDT and CDR2 is YNNKEL (reference sequence). CDR3 in amino acids: CASSQFDNQAETQYF. The DNA for the CDR3 is TGTGCCAGCAGCCAATTTGACAATCAAGCGGAGACCCAGTACTTC.

V and J are TRBV29-1 and TRBJ1-2; D gene uncertain. Germline-derived CDR1 and CDR2 are SQVTM and ANQGSEA. Trimming stripped 3 bases from V and 4 bases from J, with 9 bases between. This CDR3 contains 12 residues. Written as DNA, the CDR3 is TGCAGCGTTGAGGGCAGCCCCTATGGCTACACCTTC. Its protein is CSVEGSPYGYTF.

The chain uses TRBV19 and TRBJ2-1, with 11 nucleotides matching TRBD1. The CDR3 runs to 14 residues. Trimming removed 4 bases from V and 7 bases from J; junction bases left unmatched: 3. Germline CDR1 reads LNHDA; CDR2 reads SQIVND (reference sequence). The CDR3 DNA sequence: TGTGCCAGTAGTACTGGACAGGGGGCAAATGAGCAGTTCTTC. Translation gives CASSTGQGANEQFF.

This clone was observed once. V is TRBV7-9 and J is TRBJ1-2; D ambiguous. This CDR3 is 15 amino acids long. V was pared by 7 bases and J by 6 bases, with 21 bases between. Germline CDR1 and CDR2: SEHNR and FQNEAQ (reference sequence). CDR3 sequence (DNA): TGTGCCAGCACCAAAGAACAAGGATATCTACATGGCTACACCTTC. It translates to CASTKEQGYLHGYTF.

V gene TRBV25-1 combines with J gene TRBJ1-2; no clear D gene. This CDR3 spans 16 amino acids. V lost 1 base, J lost 2 bases, and 14 bases lay in between. The germline V gene has CDR1 MGHDK and CDR2 SYGVNS. CDR3 sequence (DNA): TGTGCCAGCAGTGAATCCAGTCTTAGAGGGAACTATGGCTACACCTTC. It encodes CASSESSLRGNYGYTF.

V usage is TRBV9 and J usage is TRBJ1-4; a possible D gene is TRBD1 (6 bases). V lost 3 bases, J lost 7 bases, and 16 bases lay in between. This CDR3 has 15 residues. CDR1 and CDR2 (germline): SGDLS, YYNGEE. The CDR3 sequence: CASSAAPRGTEKLFF. DNA for the CDR3: TGTGCCAGCAGCGCAGCACCGAGGGGGACTGAAAAACTGTTTTTT.

The chain links TRBV19 to TRBJ1-6; 8 bases fit TRBD1. The CDR3 extends over 16 amino acids. Germline V CDR1 and CDR2: LNHDA, SQIVND (reference sequence). Losses at the gene ends were 9 bases for V and 5 bases for J; bases not matched to a gene: 12. This CDR3 reads CASGRRTGRDNSPLHF. Written as DNA, the CDR3 is TGTGCCAGCGGTCGGCGGACAGGGAGGGATAATTCACCCCTCCACTTT.

This chain links TRBV4-1 with TRBJ1-5; TRBD1 might be the D (6 bases). The CDR3 is 15 amino acids. Trimming took off 1 base at V and 6 bases at J, with 13 bases between the two ends. The V gene's germline CDR1 is MGHRA and CDR2 YSYEKL. CDR3 in amino acids: CASSQVPGDGQPQHF. The DNA for the CDR3 is TGCGCCAGCAGCCAAGTCCCAGGGGACGGTCAGCCCCAGCATTTT.

CDR3 nucleotides: TGTGCCAGCAGTGATTCACAGAACACCGGGGAGCTGTTTTTT. Its translation: CASSDSQNTGELFF. This sequence joins TRBV6-1 and TRBJ2-2, with no clear D. V dropped 3 bases and J dropped 1 base, with 6 bases sitting between them. The CDR3 is made up of 14 amino acids. Per germline, CDR1 MNHNS and CDR2 SASEGT.

In its sample, this clone was seen once. The genes are TRBV25-1 and TRBJ1-1, with 9 bases fitting TRBD1. Germline V gene sequence: CDR1 MGHDK, CDR2 SYGVNS. The trim removed 6 bases at V and 5 bases at J, leaving 4 bases unmatched. The CDR3 covers 13 residues. The CDR3, as DNA: TGTGCCAGCAGAGACAGGGGGAGGACTGAAGCTTTCTTT. It specifies CASRDRGRTEAFF.